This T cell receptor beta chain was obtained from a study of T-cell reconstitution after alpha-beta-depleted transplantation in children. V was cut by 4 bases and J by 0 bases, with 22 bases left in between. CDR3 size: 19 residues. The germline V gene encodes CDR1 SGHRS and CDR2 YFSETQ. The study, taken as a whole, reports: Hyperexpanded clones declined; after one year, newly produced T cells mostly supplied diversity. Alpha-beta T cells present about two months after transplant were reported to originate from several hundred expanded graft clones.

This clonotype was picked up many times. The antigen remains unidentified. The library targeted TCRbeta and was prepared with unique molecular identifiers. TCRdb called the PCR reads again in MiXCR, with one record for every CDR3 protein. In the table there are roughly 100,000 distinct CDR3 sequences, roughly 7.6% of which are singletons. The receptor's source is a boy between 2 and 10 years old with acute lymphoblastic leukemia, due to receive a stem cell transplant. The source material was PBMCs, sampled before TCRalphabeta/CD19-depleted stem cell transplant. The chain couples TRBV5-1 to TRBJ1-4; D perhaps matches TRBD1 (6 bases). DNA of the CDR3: TGCGCCAGCAGCCCCGGGACGGGGGGGCCAACGGCAACTAATGAAAAACTGTTTTTT. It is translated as CASSPGTGGPTATNEKLFF. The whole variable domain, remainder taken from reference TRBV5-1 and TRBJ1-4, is KAGVTQTPRYLIKTRGQQVTLSCSPISGHRSVSWYQQTPGQGLQFLFEYFSETQRNKGNFPGRFSGRQFSNSRSEMNVSTLELGDSALYLCASSPGTGGPTATNEKLFFGSGTQLSVL.